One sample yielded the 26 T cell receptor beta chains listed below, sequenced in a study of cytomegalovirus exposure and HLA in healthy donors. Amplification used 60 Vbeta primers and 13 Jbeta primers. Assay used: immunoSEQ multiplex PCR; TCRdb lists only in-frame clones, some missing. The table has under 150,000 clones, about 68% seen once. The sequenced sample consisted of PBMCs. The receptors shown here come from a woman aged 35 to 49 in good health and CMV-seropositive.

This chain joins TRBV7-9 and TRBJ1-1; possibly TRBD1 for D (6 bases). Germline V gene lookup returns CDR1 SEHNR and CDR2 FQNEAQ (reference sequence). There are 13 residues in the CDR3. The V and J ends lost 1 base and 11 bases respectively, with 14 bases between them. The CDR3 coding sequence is TGTGCCAGCAGCTTAGGGCAGGGGCGTCGGGCTTTCTTT. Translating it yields CASSLGQGRRAFF.

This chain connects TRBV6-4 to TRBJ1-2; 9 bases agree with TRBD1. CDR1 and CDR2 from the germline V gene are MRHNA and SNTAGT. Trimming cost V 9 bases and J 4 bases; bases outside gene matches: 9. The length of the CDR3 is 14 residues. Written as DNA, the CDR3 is TGTGCCAGGATCCTAGACAGGGGGTCCTATGGCTACACCTTC. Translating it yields CARILDRGSYGYTF.

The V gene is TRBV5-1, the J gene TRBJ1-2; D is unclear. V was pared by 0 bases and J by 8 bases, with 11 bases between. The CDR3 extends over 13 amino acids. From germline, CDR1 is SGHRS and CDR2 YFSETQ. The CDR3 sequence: CASSLVGDVGYTF. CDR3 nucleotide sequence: TGCGCCAGCAGCTTGGTCGGGGATGTGGGCTACACCTTC.

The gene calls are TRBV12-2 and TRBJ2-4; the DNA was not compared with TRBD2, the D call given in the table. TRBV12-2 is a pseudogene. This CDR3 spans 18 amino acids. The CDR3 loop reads CASRLVERWSLAKNIQYF. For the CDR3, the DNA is TGTGCAAGTCGCTTAGTCGAGAGATGGAGCCTAGCCAAAAACATTCAGTACTTC.

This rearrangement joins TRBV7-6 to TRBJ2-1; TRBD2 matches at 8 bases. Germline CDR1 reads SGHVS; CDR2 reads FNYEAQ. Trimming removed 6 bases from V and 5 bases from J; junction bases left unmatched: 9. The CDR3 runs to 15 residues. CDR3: CASSKRGGRDNEQFF. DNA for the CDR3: TGTGCCAGCAGTAAACGGGGGGGCCGGGACAATGAGCAGTTCTTC.

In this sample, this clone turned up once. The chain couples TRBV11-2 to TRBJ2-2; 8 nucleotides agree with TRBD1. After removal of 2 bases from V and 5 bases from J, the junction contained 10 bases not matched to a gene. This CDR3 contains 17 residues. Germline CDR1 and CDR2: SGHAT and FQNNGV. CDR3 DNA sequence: TGTGCCAGCAGCTTACCGGACAGGGTCAGAAATACCGGGGAGCTGTTTTTT. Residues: CASSLPDRVRNTGELFF.

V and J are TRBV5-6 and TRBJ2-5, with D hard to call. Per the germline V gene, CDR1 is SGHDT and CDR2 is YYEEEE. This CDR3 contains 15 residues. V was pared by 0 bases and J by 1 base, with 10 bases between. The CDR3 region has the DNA TGTGCCAGCAGCTTGGCCTGGGCAGCCCAAGAGACCCAGTACTTC. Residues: CASSLAWAAQETQYF.

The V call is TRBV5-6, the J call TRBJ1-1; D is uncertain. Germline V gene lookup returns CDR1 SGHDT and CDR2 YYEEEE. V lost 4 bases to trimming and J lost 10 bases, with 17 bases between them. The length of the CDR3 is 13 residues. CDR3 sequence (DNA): TGTGCCAGCAGCCCCGGGGTGGCGGCGGCAGCTTTCTTT. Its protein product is CASSPGVAAAAFF.

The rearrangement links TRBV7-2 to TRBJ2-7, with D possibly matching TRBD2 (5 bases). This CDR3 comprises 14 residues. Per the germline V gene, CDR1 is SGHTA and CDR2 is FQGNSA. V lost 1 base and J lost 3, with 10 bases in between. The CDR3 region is CASSLELVGYEQYF. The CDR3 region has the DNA TGTGCCAGCAGCTTAGAACTAGTCGGCTACGAGCAGTACTTC.

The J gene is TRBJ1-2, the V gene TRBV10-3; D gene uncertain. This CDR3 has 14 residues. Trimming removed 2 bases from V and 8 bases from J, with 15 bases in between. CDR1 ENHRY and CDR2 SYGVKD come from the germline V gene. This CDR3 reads CAISETGITAGYTF. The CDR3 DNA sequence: TGTGCCATCAGTGAGACGGGGATTACGGCCGGCTACACCTTC.

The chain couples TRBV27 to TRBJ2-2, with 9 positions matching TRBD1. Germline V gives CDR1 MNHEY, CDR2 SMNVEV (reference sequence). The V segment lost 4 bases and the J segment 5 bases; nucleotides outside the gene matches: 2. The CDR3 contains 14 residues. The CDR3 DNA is TGTGCCAGCAGTTGGACAGGGGATACCGGGGAGCTGTTTTTT. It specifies CASSWTGDTGELFF.

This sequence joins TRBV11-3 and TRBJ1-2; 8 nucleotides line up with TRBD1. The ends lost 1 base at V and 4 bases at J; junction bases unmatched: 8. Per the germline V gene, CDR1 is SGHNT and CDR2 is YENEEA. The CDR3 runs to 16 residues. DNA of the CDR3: TGTGCCAGCAGCTTAGGGCAGGGGGCGCGTGGCTATGGCTACACCTTC. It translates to CASSLGQGARGYGYTF.

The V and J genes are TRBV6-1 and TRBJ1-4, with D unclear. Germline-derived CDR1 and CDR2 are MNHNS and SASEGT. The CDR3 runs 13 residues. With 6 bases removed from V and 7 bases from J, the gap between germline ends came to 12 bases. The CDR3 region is CASSINFVEKLFF. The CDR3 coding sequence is TGTGCCAGCAGCATCAACTTCGTTGAAAAACTGTTTTTT.

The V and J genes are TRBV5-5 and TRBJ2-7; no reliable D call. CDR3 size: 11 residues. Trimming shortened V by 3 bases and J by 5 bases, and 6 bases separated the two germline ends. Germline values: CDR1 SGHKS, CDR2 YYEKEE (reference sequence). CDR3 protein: CASSSSHEQYF. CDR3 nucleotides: TGTGCCAGCAGCTCCTCTCACGAGCAGTACTTC.

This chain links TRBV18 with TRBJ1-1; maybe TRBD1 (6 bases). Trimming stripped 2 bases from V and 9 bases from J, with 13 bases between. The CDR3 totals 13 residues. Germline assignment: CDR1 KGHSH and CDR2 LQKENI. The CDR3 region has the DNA TGTGCCAGCTCACCAATGCCAGGGGACCAAGCTTTCTTT. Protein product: CASSPMPGDQAFF.

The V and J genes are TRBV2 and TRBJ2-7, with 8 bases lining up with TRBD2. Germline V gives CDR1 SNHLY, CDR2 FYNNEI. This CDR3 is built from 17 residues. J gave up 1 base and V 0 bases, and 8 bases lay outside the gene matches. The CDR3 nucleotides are TGTGCCAGCAGTGAAGCGCGGGGGGAGTCCCATTCCTACGAGCAGTACTTC. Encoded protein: CASSEARGESHSYEQYF.

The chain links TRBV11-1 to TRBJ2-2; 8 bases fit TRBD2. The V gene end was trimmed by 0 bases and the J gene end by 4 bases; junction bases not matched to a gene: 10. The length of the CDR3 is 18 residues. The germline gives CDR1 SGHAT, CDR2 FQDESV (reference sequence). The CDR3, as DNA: TGTGCCAGCAGCTTAGCGAACGAGGCGGGAGGTGGCACCGGGGAGCTGTTTTTT. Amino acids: CASSLANEAGGGTGELFF. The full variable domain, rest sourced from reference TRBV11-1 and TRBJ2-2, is EAEVAQSPRYKITEKSQAVAFWCDPISGHATLYWYRQILGQGPELLVQFQDESVVDDSQLPKDRFSAERLKGVDSTLKIQPAELGDSAMYLCASSLANEAGGGTGELFFGEGSRLTVL.

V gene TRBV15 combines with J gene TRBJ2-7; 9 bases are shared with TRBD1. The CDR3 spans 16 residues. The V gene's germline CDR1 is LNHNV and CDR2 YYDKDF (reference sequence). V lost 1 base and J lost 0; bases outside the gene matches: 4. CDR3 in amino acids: CATSRVGTGFSYEQYF. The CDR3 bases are TGTGCCACCAGCAGAGTCGGGACAGGGTTCTCCTACGAGCAGTACTTC.

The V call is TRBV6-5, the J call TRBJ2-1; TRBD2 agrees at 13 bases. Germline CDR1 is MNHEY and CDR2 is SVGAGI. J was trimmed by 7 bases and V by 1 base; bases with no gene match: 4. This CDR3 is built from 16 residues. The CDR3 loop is CASSYLLAGGFNEQFF. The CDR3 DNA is TGTGCCAGCAGTTACTTACTAGCGGGAGGGTTTAATGAGCAGTTCTTC.

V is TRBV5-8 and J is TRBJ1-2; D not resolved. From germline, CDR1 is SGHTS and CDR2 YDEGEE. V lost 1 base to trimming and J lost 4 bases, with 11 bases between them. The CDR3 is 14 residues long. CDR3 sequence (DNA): TGTGCCAGCAGCTTGATGGAGGCTGGCTATGGCTACACCTTC. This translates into CASSLMEAGYGYTF.

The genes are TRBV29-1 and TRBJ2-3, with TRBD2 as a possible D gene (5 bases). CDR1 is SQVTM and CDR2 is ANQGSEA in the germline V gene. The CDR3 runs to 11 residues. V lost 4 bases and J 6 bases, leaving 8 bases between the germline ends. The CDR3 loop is CSVAGKDTQYF. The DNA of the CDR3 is TGCAGCGTTGCCGGGAAGGATACGCAGTATTTT.

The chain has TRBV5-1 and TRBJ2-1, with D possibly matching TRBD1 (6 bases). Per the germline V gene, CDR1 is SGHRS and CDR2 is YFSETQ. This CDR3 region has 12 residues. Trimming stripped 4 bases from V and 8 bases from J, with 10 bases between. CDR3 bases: TGCGCCAGCAGCCCCAGGGGACATGAGCAGTTCTTC. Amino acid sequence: CASSPRGHEQFF.

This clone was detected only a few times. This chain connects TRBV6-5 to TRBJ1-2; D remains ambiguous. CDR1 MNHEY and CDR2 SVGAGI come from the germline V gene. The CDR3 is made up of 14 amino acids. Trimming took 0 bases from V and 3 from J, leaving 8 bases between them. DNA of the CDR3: TGTGCCAGCAGTTACTCGATCCGGGACTATGGCTACACCTTC. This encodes CASSYSIRDYGYTF.

DNA for the CDR3: TGTGCCAGCAGCTTAGACCGGGATATTTATGGCTACACCTTC. Protein: CASSLDRDIYGYTF. The V call is TRBV13, the J call TRBJ1-2; D call uncertain. The CDR3 is made up of 14 amino acids. The germline gives CDR1 PRHDT, CDR2 FYEKMQ (reference sequence). Trimming pared 1 base from V and 5 bases from J, leaving 11 bases between.

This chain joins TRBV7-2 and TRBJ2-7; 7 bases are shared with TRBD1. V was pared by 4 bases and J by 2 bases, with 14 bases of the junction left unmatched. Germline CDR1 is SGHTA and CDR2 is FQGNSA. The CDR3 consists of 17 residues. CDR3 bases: TGTGCCAGCAGCTACCGGGACAGAGGAGCCCCTACCTACGAGCAGTACTTC. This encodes CASSYRDRGAPTYEQYF.

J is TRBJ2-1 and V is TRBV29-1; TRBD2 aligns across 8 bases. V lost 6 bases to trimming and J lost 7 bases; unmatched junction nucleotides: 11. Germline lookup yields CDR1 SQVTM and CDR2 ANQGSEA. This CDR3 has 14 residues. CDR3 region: CSVARSGSGNEQFF. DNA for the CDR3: TGCAGCGTCGCACGCAGCGGGAGTGGGAATGAGCAGTTCTTC.